The text below deals with one T cell receptor (beta chain). This entry comes from a study of control samples from healthy donors and cancer patients. There are 13 residues in the CDR3. V lost 3 bases and J 2 bases, leaving 7 bases between the germline ends. Germline CDR1 is KGHSH and CDR2 is LQKENI. The table came from immunoSEQ multiplex PCR; TCRdb's copy has only in-frame clones and leaves some out. The sample has 100,000 to 150,000 clones, 92% seen once. What was sequenced was PBMCs. This clonotype originated in a man of 80 years or more with head and neck cancer. The chain couples TRBV18 to TRBJ2-5; D may be TRBD1 (6 bases). The CDR3 sequence: CASSPQGQETQYF. The CDR3 DNA follows: TGTGCCAGCTCACCGCAGGGGCAAGAGACCCAGTACTTC. Full variable domain (missing parts from reference TRBV18 and TRBJ2-5): NAGVMQNPRHLVRRRGQEARLRCSPMKGHSHVYWYRQLPEEGLKFMVYLQKENIIDESGMPKERFSAEFPKEGPSILRIQQVVRGDSAAYFCASSPQGQETQYFGPGTRLLVL.